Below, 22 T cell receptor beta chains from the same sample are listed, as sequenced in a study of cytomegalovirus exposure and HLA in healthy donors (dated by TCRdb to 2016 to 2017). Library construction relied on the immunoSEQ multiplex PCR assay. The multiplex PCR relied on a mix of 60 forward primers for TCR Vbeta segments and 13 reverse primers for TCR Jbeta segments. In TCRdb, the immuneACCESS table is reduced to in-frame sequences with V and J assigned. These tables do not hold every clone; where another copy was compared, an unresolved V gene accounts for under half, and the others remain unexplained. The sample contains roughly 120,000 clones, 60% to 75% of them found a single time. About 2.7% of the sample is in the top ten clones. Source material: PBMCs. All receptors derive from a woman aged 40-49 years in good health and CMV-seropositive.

CDR3 nucleotide sequence: TGTGCCAGCAACCGACTAGCGGGGGACTACGAGCAGTACTTC. Encoded protein: CASNRLAGDYEQYF. This chain uses TRBV7-2 with TRBJ2-7; 12 positions match TRBD2. There are 14 residues in the CDR3. The V and J ends lost 7 bases and 3 bases, in that order; junction bases with no gene match: 4. The germline V gene encodes CDR1 SGHTA and CDR2 FQGNSA. The whole variable domain, remainder taken from reference TRBV7-2 and TRBJ2-7, is GAGVSQSPSNKVTEKGKDVELRCDPISGHTALYWYRQSLGQGLEFLIYFQGNSAPDKSGLPSDRFSAERTGGSVSTLTIQRTQQEDSAVYLCASNRLAGDYEQYFGPGTRLTVT.

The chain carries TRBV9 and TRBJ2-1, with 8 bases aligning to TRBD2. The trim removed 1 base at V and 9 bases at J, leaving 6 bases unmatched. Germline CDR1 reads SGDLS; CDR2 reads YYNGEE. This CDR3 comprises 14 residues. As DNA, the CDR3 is TGTGCCAGCAGCGTAAGAGCGGGAGTCCGTGAGCAGTTCTTC. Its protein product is CASSVRAGVREQFF.

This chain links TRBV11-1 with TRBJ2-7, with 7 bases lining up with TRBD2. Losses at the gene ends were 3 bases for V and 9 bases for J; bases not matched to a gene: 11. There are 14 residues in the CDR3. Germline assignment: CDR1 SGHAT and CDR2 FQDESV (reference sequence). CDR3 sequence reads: CASSFIASGGLQYF. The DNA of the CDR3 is TGTGCCAGCAGCTTTATAGCGTCGGGGGGATTGCAGTACTTC.

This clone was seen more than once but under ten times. The CDR3 DNA reads TGTGCCAGCAGTCTCACAGTTAACGGAGGCTACACCTTC. Amino acid sequence: CASSLTVNGGYTF. The gene calls are TRBV27 and TRBJ1-2; no definite D call. Germline loops: CDR1 MNHEY, CDR2 SMNVEV (reference sequence). Trimming shortened V by 5 bases and J by 8 bases, and 15 bases separated the two germline ends. CDR3 size: 13 residues.

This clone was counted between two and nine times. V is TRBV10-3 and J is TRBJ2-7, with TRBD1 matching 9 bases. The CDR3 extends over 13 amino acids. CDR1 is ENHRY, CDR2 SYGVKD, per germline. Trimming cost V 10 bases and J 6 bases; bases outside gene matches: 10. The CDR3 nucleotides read TGTGCCAGCCACGGGACAGGGTTTGGCGAGCAGTACTTC. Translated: CASHGTGFGEQYF.

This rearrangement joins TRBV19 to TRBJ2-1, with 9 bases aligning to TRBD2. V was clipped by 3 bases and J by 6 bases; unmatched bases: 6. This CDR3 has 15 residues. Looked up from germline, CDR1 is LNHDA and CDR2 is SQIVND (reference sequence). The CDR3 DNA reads TGTGCCAGTAGTATTTCGCGGGGGGGCCTCAATGAGCAGTTCTTC. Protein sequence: CASSISRGGLNEQFF.

The CDR3 region has the DNA TGTGCCAGCAGCTTGGACAGCTCCAATCAGCCCCAGCATTTT. Translating it yields CASSLDSSNQPQHF. V and J are TRBV5-4 and TRBJ1-5; D gene unclear. This CDR3 is 14 amino acids long. Trimming stripped 0 bases from V and 3 bases from J, with 7 bases between. Per germline, CDR1 SGHNT and CDR2 YYREEE (reference sequence).

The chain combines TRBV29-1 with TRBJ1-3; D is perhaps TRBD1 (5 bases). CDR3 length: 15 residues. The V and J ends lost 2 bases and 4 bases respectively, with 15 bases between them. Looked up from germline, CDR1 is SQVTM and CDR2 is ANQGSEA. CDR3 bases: TGCAGCGTTGAAAGGGGCCAGGGCCTGGGAAACACCATATATTTT. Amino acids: CSVERGQGLGNTIYF.

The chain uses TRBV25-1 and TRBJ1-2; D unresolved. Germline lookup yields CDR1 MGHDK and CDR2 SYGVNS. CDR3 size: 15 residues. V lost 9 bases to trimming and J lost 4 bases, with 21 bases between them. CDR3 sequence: CASLSSDGSFYGYTF. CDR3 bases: TGTGCCAGTTTATCGTCGGACGGGAGCTTCTATGGCTACACCTTC.

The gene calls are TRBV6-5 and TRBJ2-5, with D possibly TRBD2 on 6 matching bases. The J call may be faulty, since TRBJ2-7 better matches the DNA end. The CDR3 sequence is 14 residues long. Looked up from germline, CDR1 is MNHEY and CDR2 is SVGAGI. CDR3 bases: TGTGCCAGCAGTTACTCAGCAGCGGGCTACGAGCAGTACTTC. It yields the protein CASSYSAAGYEQYF.

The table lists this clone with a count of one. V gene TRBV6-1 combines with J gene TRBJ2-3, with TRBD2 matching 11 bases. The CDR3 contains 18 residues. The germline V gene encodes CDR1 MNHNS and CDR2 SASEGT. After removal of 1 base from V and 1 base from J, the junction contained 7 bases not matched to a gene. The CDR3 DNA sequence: TGTGCCAGCAGTGAAGAACTAGCGGGAGCCTTGCGCACAGATACGCAGTATTTT. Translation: CASSEELAGALRTDTQYF.

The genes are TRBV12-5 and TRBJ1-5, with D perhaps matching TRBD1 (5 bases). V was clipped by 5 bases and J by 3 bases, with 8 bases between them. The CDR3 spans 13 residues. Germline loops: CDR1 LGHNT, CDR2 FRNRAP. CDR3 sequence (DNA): TGTGCTAGTGGTCGGGACTCCAATCAGCCCCAGCATTTT. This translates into CASGRDSNQPQHF.

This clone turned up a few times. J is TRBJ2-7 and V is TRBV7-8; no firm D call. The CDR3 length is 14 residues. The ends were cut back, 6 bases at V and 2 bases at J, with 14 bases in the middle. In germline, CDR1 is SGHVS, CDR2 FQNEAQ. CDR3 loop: CASSVEALTYEQYF. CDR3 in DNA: TGTGCCAGCAGTGTAGAAGCGCTAACCTACGAGCAGTACTTC.

This CDR3 is CASSQDPDRDEQFF. The DNA for the CDR3 is TGCGCCAGCAGCCAAGATCCTGACAGGGACGAGCAGTTCTTC. The V and J genes are TRBV4-1 and TRBJ2-1; TRBD1 aligns across 7 bases. The CDR3 length is 14 residues. Germline assignment: CDR1 MGHRA and CDR2 YSYEKL. Losses at the gene ends were 0 bases for V and 10 bases for J; bases not matched to a gene: 6.

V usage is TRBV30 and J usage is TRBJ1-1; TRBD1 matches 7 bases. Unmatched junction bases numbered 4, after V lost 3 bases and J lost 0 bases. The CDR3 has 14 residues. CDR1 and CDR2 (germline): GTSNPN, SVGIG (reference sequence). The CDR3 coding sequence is TGTGCCTGGAGAACGGGACAGTTGAACACTGAAGCTTTCTTT. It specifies CAWRTGQLNTEAFF.

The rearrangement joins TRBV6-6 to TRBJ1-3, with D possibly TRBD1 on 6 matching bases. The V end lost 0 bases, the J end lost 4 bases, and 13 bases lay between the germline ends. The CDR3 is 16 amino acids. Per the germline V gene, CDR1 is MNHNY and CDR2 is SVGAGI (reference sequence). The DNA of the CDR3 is TGTGCCAGCAGTTACTCGTTACAGGGATCCGGAAACACCATATATTTT. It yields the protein CASSYSLQGSGNTIYF.

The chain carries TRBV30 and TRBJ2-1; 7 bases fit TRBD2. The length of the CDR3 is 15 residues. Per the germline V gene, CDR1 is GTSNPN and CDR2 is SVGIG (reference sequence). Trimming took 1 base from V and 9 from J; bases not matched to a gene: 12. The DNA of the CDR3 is TGTGCCTGGAGTGCCGGAGCGGGGCCCCCGGGTGAGCAGTTCTTC. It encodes CAWSAGAGPPGEQFF.

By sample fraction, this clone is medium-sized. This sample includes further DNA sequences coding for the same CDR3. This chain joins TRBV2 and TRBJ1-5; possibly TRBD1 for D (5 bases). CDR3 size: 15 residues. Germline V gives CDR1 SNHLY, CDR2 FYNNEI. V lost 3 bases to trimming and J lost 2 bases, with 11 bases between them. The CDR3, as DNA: TGTGCCAGCAGTGAGGGGGGAGTCGGCAATCAGCCCCAGCATTTT. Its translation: CASSEGGVGNQPQHF. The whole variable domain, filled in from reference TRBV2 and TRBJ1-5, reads EPEVTQTPSHQVTQMGQEVILRCVPISNHLYFYWYRQILGQKVEFLVSFYNNEISEKSEIFDDQFSVERPDGSNFTLKIRSTKLEDSAMYFCASSEGGVGNQPQHFGDGTRLSIL.

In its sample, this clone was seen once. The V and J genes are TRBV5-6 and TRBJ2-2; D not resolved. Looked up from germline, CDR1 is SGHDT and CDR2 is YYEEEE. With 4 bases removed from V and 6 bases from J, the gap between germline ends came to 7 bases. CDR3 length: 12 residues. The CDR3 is CASSPVSGELFF. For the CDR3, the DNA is TGTGCCAGCAGCCCCGTATCCGGGGAGCTGTTTTTT. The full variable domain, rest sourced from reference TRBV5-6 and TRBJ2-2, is DAGVTQSPTHLIKTRGQQVTLRCSPKSGHDTVSWYQQALGQGPQFIFQYYEEEERQRGNFPDRFSGHQFPNYSSELNVNALLLGDSALYLCASSPVSGELFFGEGSRLTVL.

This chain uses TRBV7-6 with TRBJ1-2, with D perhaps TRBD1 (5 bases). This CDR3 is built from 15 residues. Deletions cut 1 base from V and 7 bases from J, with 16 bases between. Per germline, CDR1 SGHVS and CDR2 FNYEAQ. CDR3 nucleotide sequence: TGTGCCAGCAGCTTAGACTTATCCGGGACTGGTGGCTACACCTTC. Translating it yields CASSLDLSGTGGYTF.

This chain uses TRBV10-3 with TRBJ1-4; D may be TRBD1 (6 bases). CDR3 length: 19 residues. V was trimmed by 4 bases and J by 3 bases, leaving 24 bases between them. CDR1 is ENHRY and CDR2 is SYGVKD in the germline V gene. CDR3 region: CAISGMVVGGAVANEKLFF. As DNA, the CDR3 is TGTGCCATCAGTGGGATGGTAGTGGGGGGGGCGGTCGCTAATGAAAAACTGTTTTTT.

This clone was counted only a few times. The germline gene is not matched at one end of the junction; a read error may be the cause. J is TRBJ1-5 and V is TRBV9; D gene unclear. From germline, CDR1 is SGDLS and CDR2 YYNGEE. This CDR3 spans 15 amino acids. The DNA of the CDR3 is TGTGCCAGCAGCGTAGGGGCCACGGAGGGTCAGCCCCAGAATTTT. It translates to CASSVGATEGQPQNF.